The 16 T cell receptor beta chains below were found in one sample sequenced in a study of Tregs in tolerant kidney transplant recipients. The repertoire was sequenced with immunoSEQ multiplex PCR; TCRdb's copy has only in-frame clones and lacks some. The repertoire has about 110,000 clones, around 91% of them found once; the top ten carry roughly 0.31%. Material: CD4+ T cells from blood, obtained before the transplant. All receptors come from a human donor who received a combined kidney and bone marrow transplant.

The chain couples TRBV2 to TRBJ2-3, with 8 bases fitting TRBD2. J was trimmed by 5 bases and V by 7 bases; bases with no gene match: 11. The CDR3 runs to 15 residues. Germline V gene sequence: CDR1 SNHLY, CDR2 FYNNEI. CDR3 in DNA: TGTGCCAGCACCCAAAGGGCGGGGGGTGGAGATACGCAGTATTTT. The encoded protein is CASTQRAGGGDTQYF.

The chain combines TRBV4-1 with TRBJ1-3; 7 nucleotides agree with TRBD1. Per germline, CDR1 MGHRA and CDR2 YSYEKL. Losses at the gene ends were 0 bases for V and 3 bases for J; bases not matched to a gene: 2. The CDR3 is made up of 15 amino acids. CDR3 in DNA: TGCGCCAGCAGCCAAGAGACAGGGCTTGGAAACACCATATATTTT. Translating gives CASSQETGLGNTIYF.

The chain uses TRBV19 and TRBJ1-5, with D uncertain. The CDR3 is 14 residues long. The V gene lost 1 base and the J gene lost 0 bases, with 4 bases spanning the gap. Germline V gene lookup returns CDR1 LNHDA and CDR2 SQIVND (reference sequence). This CDR3 is CASSIVHSNQPQHF. The CDR3 coding sequence is TGTGCCAGTAGTATAGTCCATAGCAATCAGCCCCAGCATTTT.

This clone was seen just once. This chain connects TRBV7-6 to TRBJ1-5; D unresolved. The V and J ends lost 5 bases and 1 base respectively, with 6 bases between them. CDR3 size: 13 residues. Germline-derived CDR1 and CDR2 are SGHVS and FNYEAQ. The CDR3 DNA sequence: TGTGCCAGCAGCGGGGAGAGCAATCAGCCCCAGCATTTT. As protein: CASSGESNQPQHF. Supplemented by reference TRBV7-6 and TRBJ1-5, the full variable domain reads GAGVSQSPRYKVTKRGQDVALRCDPISGHVSLYWYRQALGQGPEFLTYFNYEAQQDKSGLPNDRFSAERPEGSISTLTIQRTEQRDSAMYRCASSGESNQPQHFGDGTRLSIL.

This clone was seen once. The gene calls are TRBV2 and TRBJ2-5, with unresolved D. Germline CDR1 is SNHLY and CDR2 is FYNNEI. Deletions cut 4 bases from V and 1 base from J, with 7 bases between. The CDR3 extends over 13 amino acids. This chain's CDR3 is CASSVNSQETQYF. CDR3 nucleotides: TGTGCCAGCAGTGTAAACAGCCAAGAGACCCAGTACTTC.

This rearrangement joins TRBV5-1 to TRBJ1-4; 7 nucleotides line up with TRBD1. CDR1 is SGHRS, CDR2 YFSETQ, per germline. V shed 0 bases and J 8 bases; nucleotides not matched to a gene: 7. The CDR3 contains 15 residues. The CDR3 loop reads CASSLAGTEREKLFF. The CDR3 DNA sequence: TGCGCCAGCAGCTTGGCCGGGACAGAACGGGAAAAACTGTTTTTT.

In DNA form, the CDR3 reads TGTGCCAGCAGCTTAATGGCTAGCGGGGGGGCGAATGAGCAGTTCTTC. Translating gives CASSLMASGGANEQFF. J is TRBJ2-1 and V is TRBV7-8; 12 bases agree with TRBD2. The germline V gene has CDR1 SGHVS and CDR2 FQNEAQ. The CDR3 has 16 residues. V lost 2 bases and J lost 7; bases outside the gene matches: 6.

V is TRBV6-5 and J is TRBJ1-2; D perhaps matches TRBD1 (6 bases). This CDR3 has 14 residues. Trimming left V 5 bases short and J 3 bases short, with 13 bases between. In germline, CDR1 is MNHEY, CDR2 SVGAGI. Written as DNA, the CDR3 is TGTGCCAGCAGTAGGGACACCGTAGACTATGGCTACACCTTC. Amino acid sequence: CASSRDTVDYGYTF.

The rearrangement joins TRBV27 to TRBJ1-2, with D tentatively TRBD1 (6 bases). With 5 bases removed from V and 2 bases from J, the gap between germline ends came to 12 bases. CDR1 is MNHEY and CDR2 is SMNVEV in the germline V gene (reference sequence). The CDR3 covers 14 residues. The CDR3 here is CASSTLTGNYGYTF. CDR3 coding DNA: TGTGCCAGCAGTACCCTAACAGGGAACTATGGCTACACCTTC.

V gene TRBV6-5 combines with J gene TRBJ1-1; the D gene is possibly TRBD1 (6 bases). V was trimmed by 0 bases and J by 0 bases, leaving 11 bases between them. The CDR3 runs 16 residues. Looked up from germline, CDR1 is MNHEY and CDR2 is SVGAGI. The CDR3 nucleotides read TGTGCCAGCAGTTACTCGGGCGGGGGGCTGAACACTGAAGCTTTCTTT. This gives the protein CASSYSGGGLNTEAFF.

The rearrangement links TRBV29-1 to TRBJ2-5; D not certain. The germline V and J ends were trimmed by 3 bases and 2 bases, with 16 bases remaining between them. The CDR3 totals 15 residues. In germline, CDR1 is SQVTM, CDR2 ANQGSEA. CDR3 nucleotide sequence: TGCAGCGTTGATTTCCCCAGAGACTTACAAGAGACCCAGTACTTC. Translated: CSVDFPRDLQETQYF.

The V gene is TRBV27, the J gene TRBJ2-5; the D gene is possibly TRBD2 (6 bases). CDR3 length: 15 amino acids. From germline, CDR1 is MNHEY and CDR2 SMNVEV (reference sequence). The V end lost 0 bases, the J end lost 1 base, and 9 bases lay between the germline ends. CDR3 nucleotide sequence: TGTGCCAGCAGTTTATCGGAGGGTCTCCAAGAGACCCAGTACTTC. Amino acid sequence: CASSLSEGLQETQYF.

This sequence joins TRBV18 and TRBJ2-1; 7 nucleotides line up with TRBD1. The germline gives CDR1 KGHSH, CDR2 LQKENI. The CDR3 is 16 amino acids. Germline trimming cut 3 bases from V and 1 base from J; bases unmatched to any gene: 6. The CDR3 DNA sequence: TGTGCCAGCTCACCGTCTACAGGGGTGTCCTACAATGAGCAGTTCTTC. Encoded protein: CASSPSTGVSYNEQFF.

This rearrangement joins TRBV5-4 to TRBJ1-1; TRBD1 matches 9 bases. Germline CDR1 is SGHNT and CDR2 is YYREEE (reference sequence). The J segment lost 10 bases and the V segment lost 4 bases, leaving 11 bases of the junction unmatched. The CDR3 length is 14 residues. CDR3 nucleotides: TGTGCCAGCAGCATCAATACAGGGGGCGCGTCAGCTTTCTTT. Translating gives CASSINTGGASAFF. Drawing the rest from reference TRBV5-4 and TRBJ1-1, the complete variable domain is ETGVTQSPTHLIKTRGQQVTLRCSSQSGHNTVSWYQQALGQGPQFIFQYYREEENGRGNFPPRFSGLQFPNYSSELNVNALELDDSALYLCASSINTGGASAFFGQGTRLTVV.

The genes are TRBV7-2 and TRBJ1-2, with 7 bases matching TRBD1. Germline loops: CDR1 SGHTA, CDR2 FQGNSA. The CDR3 sequence is 14 residues long. The J segment lost 8 bases and the V segment lost 5 bases, leaving 11 bases of the junction unmatched. CDR3 coding DNA: TGTGCCAGCAGCCCCTCGATAGACAGGGACGGCTACACCTTC. The encoded protein is CASSPSIDRDGYTF.

The rearrangement links TRBV19 to TRBJ2-3, with D perhaps matching TRBD2 (6 bases). Trimming cost V 3 bases and J 0 bases, with 10 bases left between them. This CDR3 comprises 15 residues. Germline CDR1 reads LNHDA; CDR2 reads SQIVND (reference sequence). CDR3 residues: CASSIMAGSTDTQYF. In DNA form, the CDR3 reads TGTGCCAGTAGTATTATGGCGGGGAGCACAGATACGCAGTATTTT.